Below, 25 T cell receptor beta chains from the same sample are listed, as sequenced in a study of blood T cell repertoires in COVID-19. The repertoire was sequenced with immunoSEQ multiplex PCR; TCRdb's copy has only in-frame clones and lacks some. The sample shows 300,000 to 400,000 clones, more than 85% of them seen only once. Sequenced sample: PBMCs or T cells enriched from blood (not recorded which). The receptors derive from a woman in her twenties or thirties who had recovered from COVID-19.

The CDR3 spells CASSLAGGSRSPQETQYF. The CDR3 coding sequence is TGCGCCAGCAGCTTGGCGGGCGGGTCTCGTTCACCCCAAGAGACCCAGTACTTC. This chain connects TRBV5-1 to TRBJ2-5; perhaps TRBD2 as D (5 bases). The germline CDR1 and CDR2 sequences are SGHRS and YFSETQ. V shed 0 bases and J shed 1 base, with 19 bases lying between them. The CDR3 has 18 residues.

The chain combines TRBV6-2 or TRBV6-3 with TRBJ1-6; D gene unclear. The CDR3 has 13 residues. Germline CDR1 is MNHEY and CDR2 is SVGEGT. V gave up 4 bases and J gave up 10 bases, with 11 bases separating them. DNA for the CDR3: TGTGCCAGCAGTTTTCGGGTTGAATCACCCCTCCACTTT. Translated: CASSFRVESPLHF.

The chain is built from TRBV29-1 and TRBJ2-1; D uncertain. Trimming stripped 7 bases from V and 12 bases from J, with 19 bases between. CDR1 and CDR2 from the germline V gene are SQVTM and ANQGSEA. This CDR3 has 12 residues. The chain's CDR3 is CSAVGSLPGQFF. DNA of the CDR3: TGCAGCGCGGTGGGCTCCCTTCCCGGGCAGTTCTTC.

This clone occurred once. The chain is built from TRBV7-8 and TRBJ1-6; a possible D gene is TRBD1 (5 bases). Germline V CDR1 and CDR2: SGHVS, FQNEAQ. V shed 1 base and J shed 0 bases, with 7 bases lying between them. CDR3 size: 16 residues. DNA for the CDR3: TGTGCCAGCAGCTTAGGGGGCAGCTCCTATAATTCACCCCTCCACTTT. Residues: CASSLGGSSYNSPLHF.

The V and J genes are TRBV11-2 and TRBJ1-2; D remains ambiguous. The CDR3 is 15 amino acids. V was shortened by 4 bases and J by 6 bases, with 18 bases between the two germline ends. The germline gives CDR1 SGHAT, CDR2 FQNNGV. The CDR3 bases are TGTGCCAGCAGCTCCCTCTCACTGCTCGTTAATGGCTACACCTTC. It encodes CASSSLSLLVNGYTF.

This chain connects TRBV30 to TRBJ2-6, with 9 bases that match TRBD1. Germline V gene lookup returns CDR1 GTSNPN and CDR2 SVGIG (reference sequence). The CDR3 contains 17 residues. The V and J ends lost 2 bases and 1 base, in that order; junction bases with no gene match: 6. As DNA, the CDR3 is TGTGCCTGGAGTTATGGGACAGGGTCTTCTGGGGCCAACGTCCTGACTTTC. The encoded protein is CAWSYGTGSSGANVLTF.

V and J are TRBV12-3 or TRBV12-4 and TRBJ1-1; 7 nucleotides line up with TRBD1. Losses at the gene ends were 5 bases for V and 7 bases for J; bases not matched to a gene: 7. CDR3 length: 13 amino acids. DNA for the CDR3: TGTGCCAGCAGTCGGGACAGCTTAGATGAAGCTTTCTTT. Amino acids: CASSRDSLDEAFF.

For the CDR3, the DNA is TGTGCCAGCAGCTCAACCGGGACAGCCTTCTACGAGCAGTACTTC. Its translation is CASSSTGTAFYEQYF. The gene calls are TRBV5-4 and TRBJ2-7; 7 nucleotides agree with TRBD1. Trimming removed 3 bases from V and 3 bases from J; junction bases left unmatched: 9. This CDR3 comprises 15 residues. Germline CDR1 and CDR2: SGHNT and YYREEE (reference sequence).

The chain uses TRBV4-2 and TRBJ1-2, with no clear D. CDR1 is LGHNA, CDR2 YNFKEQ, per germline. Trimming removed 0 bases from V and 8 bases from J, with 16 bases in between. The CDR3 totals 15 residues. For the CDR3, the DNA is TGTGCCAGCAGCCAAGATCGTCAGGACTCTGGGGGCTACACCTTC. This gives the protein CASSQDRQDSGGYTF.

The rearrangement links TRBV5-1 to TRBJ2-1; perhaps TRBD2 as D (6 bases). CDR3 length: 14 residues. V gave up 4 bases and J gave up 2 bases, with 10 bases separating them. The germline CDR1 and CDR2 sequences are SGHRS and YFSETQ. The CDR3 bases are TGCGCCAGCAGCCCTAGCGCCACCTACAATGAGCAGTTCTTC. This translates into CASSPSATYNEQFF.

This chain connects TRBV30 to TRBJ2-5; a weak D match, TRBD1 (5 bases). This CDR3 contains 15 residues. Germline V lookup: CDR1 GTSNPN, CDR2 SVGIG (reference sequence). Trimming pared 0 bases from V and 5 bases from J, leaving 16 bases between. CDR3 sequence reads: CAWSVRLGAFETQYF. The CDR3 region has the DNA TGTGCCTGGAGTGTACGTTTAGGGGCTTTCGAGACCCAGTACTTC.

The V call is TRBV5-1, the J call TRBJ1-3; D gene uncertain. Deletions cut 0 bases from V and 4 bases from J, with 14 bases between. Germline V gene data show CDR1 as SGHRS and CDR2 as YFSETQ. The CDR3 is 16 residues long. For the CDR3, the DNA is TGCGCCAGCAGCTTGGTTGGGCTCCGAGACGGAAACACCATATATTTT. It codes for CASSLVGLRDGNTIYF.

As DNA, the CDR3 is TGTGCCAGTAGTAAAGGGACTAGCGGGGGGGCGGATACGCAGTATTTT. It specifies CASSKGTSGGADTQYF. This chain links TRBV19 with TRBJ2-3; 16 bases are a match to TRBD2. Germline CDR1 LNHDA, CDR2 SQIVND (reference sequence). V lost 4 bases and J lost 6; bases outside the gene matches: 4. This CDR3 region has 16 residues.

The V gene is TRBV27, the J gene TRBJ2-3, with a possible D match to TRBD2 (5 bases). V shed 2 bases and J shed 4 bases, with 7 bases lying between them. Per germline, CDR1 MNHEY and CDR2 SMNVEV (reference sequence). There are 13 residues in the CDR3. The CDR3 loop reads CASSLDYSDTQYF. DNA of the CDR3: TGTGCCAGCAGTTTAGACTACTCAGATACGCAGTATTTT.

The chain links TRBV27 to TRBJ2-3; no reliable D call. The ends were cut back, 1 base at V and 6 bases at J, with 17 bases in the middle. The CDR3 extends over 16 amino acids. The germline gives CDR1 MNHEY, CDR2 SMNVEV (reference sequence). CDR3 DNA sequence: TGTGCCAGCAGTTTATGGGCCAGACAACCCCCCGATACGCAGTATTTT. It is translated as CASSLWARQPPDTQYF.

The V gene is TRBV5-5, the J gene TRBJ2-7, with 15 nucleotides matching TRBD2. Trimming at V came to 3 bases and at J to 4 bases, leaving 17 bases not matched to a gene. The CDR3 has 20 residues. From germline, CDR1 is SGHKS and CDR2 YYEKEE (reference sequence). The CDR3 coding sequence is TGTGCCAGCAGCTCCTATGGAGGGACTAGCGGGGGGCATGCGTGGTACGAGCAGTACTTC. This sequence encodes CASSSYGGTSGGHAWYEQYF.

This clone was counted a few times. This chain's CDR3 is CASRLGDYEQYF. The DNA of the CDR3 is TGTGCCAGCAGGCTCGGTGACTACGAGCAGTACTTC. The J gene is TRBJ2-7, the V gene TRBV28; no clear D. CDR3 length: 12 residues. The V gene lost 6 bases and the J gene lost 3 bases, with 9 bases spanning the gap. Germline CDR1 reads MDHEN; CDR2 reads SYDVKM.

The rearrangement uses TRBV27 and TRBJ1-2; 8 nucleotides agree with TRBD1. V was pared by 5 bases and J by 1 base, with 6 bases of the junction left unmatched. This CDR3 has 15 residues. Germline V lookup: CDR1 MNHEY, CDR2 SMNVEV (reference sequence). CDR3 sequence: CASSPRTGSNYGYTF. CDR3 DNA: TGTGCCAGCAGTCCGAGGACAGGGAGTAACTATGGCTACACCTTC.

The chain combines TRBV27 with TRBJ1-5; 9 nucleotides align to TRBD1. The CDR3 runs to 15 residues. From germline, CDR1 is MNHEY and CDR2 SMNVEV (reference sequence). V lost 5 bases and J lost 5; bases outside the gene matches: 7. CDR3 DNA sequence: TGTGCCAGCAGTAGGACAGGGGCCTCTTATCAGCCCCAGCATTTT. Residues: CASSRTGASYQPQHF.

The chain recombines TRBV19 with TRBJ2-2; tentatively, D is TRBD2 (5 bases). The CDR3 consists of 15 residues. Germline V gene lookup returns CDR1 LNHDA and CDR2 SQIVND (reference sequence). V lost 7 bases to trimming and J lost 1 base, with 13 bases between them. Here the CDR3 reads CASTPRALNTGELFF. CDR3 sequence (DNA): TGTGCCAGTACTCCGCGGGCTCTGAACACCGGGGAGCTGTTTTTT.

This sequence joins TRBV29-1 and TRBJ1-2; 8 positions match TRBD1. The V and J ends lost 6 bases and 4 bases, in that order; junction bases with no gene match: 16. The CDR3 consists of 16 residues. Germline CDR1 and CDR2: SQVTM and ANQGSEA. For the CDR3, the DNA is TGCAGCGTCGGTCGGGCAGGGGGCGATGACACCTATGGCTACACCTTC. Its translation: CSVGRAGGDDTYGYTF.

The rearrangement uses TRBV3-1 (or the pseudogene TRBV3-2) and TRBJ2-1, with 11 bases identical to TRBD2. The germline V gene encodes CDR1 LGHDT and CDR2 YNNKEL (reference sequence). The V segment lost 3 bases and the J segment 9 bases; nucleotides outside the gene matches: 13. CDR3 size: 17 residues. CDR3 DNA sequence: TGTGCCAGCAGCCAGAAACGTAGCGGGGGGGCCTCCAGTGAGCAGTTCTTC. This sequence encodes CASSQKRSGGASSEQFF.

This sequence joins TRBV9 and TRBJ2-1, with TRBD2 identical over 15 bases. Germline V gene sequence: CDR1 SGDLS, CDR2 YYNGEE. This CDR3 is built from 19 residues. The junction had 14 bases not matched to a gene; V was cut back by 4 bases and J by 6 bases. The CDR3 loop reads CASSPRTSGGVGVSNEQFF. CDR3 nucleotide sequence: TGTGCCAGCAGCCCCCGGACTAGCGGGGGGGTCGGGGTGTCCAATGAGCAGTTCTTC. Looking up the rest from reference TRBV9 and TRBJ2-1 gives the full variable domain: DSGVTQTPKHLITATGQRVTLRCSPRSGDLSVYWYQQSLDQGLQFLIQYYNGEERAKGNILERFSAQQFPDLHSELNLSSLELGDSALYFCASSPRTSGGVGVSNEQFFGPGTRLTVL.

The sample holds one count of this clone. The chain is built from TRBV15 and TRBJ1-1; D possibly corresponds to TRBD1 (6 bases). CDR1 is LNHNV, CDR2 YYDKDF, per germline (reference sequence). The CDR3 consists of 13 residues. Trimming removed 1 base from V and 6 bases from J, with 9 bases in between. The CDR3 spells CATSRGDISEAFF. The CDR3 DNA sequence: TGTGCCACCAGCAGAGGGGACATCTCTGAAGCTTTCTTT.

This clone was picked up a small number of times. Here the CDR3 reads CSARRGPEAFF. The CDR3 coding sequence is TGCAGTGCTAGGAGAGGGCCTGAAGCTTTCTTT. The J gene is TRBJ1-1, the V gene TRBV20-1; D gene uncertain. This CDR3 is 11 amino acids long. Germline loops: CDR1 DFQATT, CDR2 SNEGSKA (reference sequence). V was clipped by 3 bases and J by 6 bases, with 8 bases between them.